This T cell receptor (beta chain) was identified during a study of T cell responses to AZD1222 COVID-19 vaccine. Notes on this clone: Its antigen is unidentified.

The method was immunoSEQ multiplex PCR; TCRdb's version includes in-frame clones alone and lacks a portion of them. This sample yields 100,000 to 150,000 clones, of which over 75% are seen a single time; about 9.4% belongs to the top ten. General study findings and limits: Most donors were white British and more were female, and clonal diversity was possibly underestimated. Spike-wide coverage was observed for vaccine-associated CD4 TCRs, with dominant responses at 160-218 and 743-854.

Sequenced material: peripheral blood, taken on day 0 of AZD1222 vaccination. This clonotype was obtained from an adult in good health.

The CDR3 loop is CASTLDVGGYNEQFF. The CDR3 DNA is TGCGCCAGCACTCTCGATGTGGGCGGCTACAATGAGCAGTTCTTC. The chain uses TRBV4-1 and TRBJ2-1, with D unclear. CDR1 is MGHRA and CDR2 is YSYEKL in the germline V gene. Trimming stripped 7 bases from V and 3 bases from J, with 16 bases between. This CDR3 contains 15 residues.